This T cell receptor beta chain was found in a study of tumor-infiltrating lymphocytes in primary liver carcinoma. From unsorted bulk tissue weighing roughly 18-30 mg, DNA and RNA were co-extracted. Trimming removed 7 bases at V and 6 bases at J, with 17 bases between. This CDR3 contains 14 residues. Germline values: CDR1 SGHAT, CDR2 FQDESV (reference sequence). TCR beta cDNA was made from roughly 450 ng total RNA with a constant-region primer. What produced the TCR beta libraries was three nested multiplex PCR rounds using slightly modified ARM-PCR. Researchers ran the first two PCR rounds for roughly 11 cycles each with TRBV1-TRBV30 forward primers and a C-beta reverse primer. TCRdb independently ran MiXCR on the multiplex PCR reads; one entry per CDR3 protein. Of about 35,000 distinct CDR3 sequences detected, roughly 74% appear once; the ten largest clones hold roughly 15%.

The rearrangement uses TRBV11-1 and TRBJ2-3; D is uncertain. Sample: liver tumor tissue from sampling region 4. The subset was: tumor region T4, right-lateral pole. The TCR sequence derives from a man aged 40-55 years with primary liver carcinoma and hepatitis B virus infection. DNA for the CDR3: TGTGCCAGCAACTACCCCTTGGACCAGGATACGCAGTATTTT. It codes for CASNYPLDQDTQYF.